Below, 27 T cell receptor beta chains from the same sample are listed, as sequenced in a study of cytomegalovirus exposure and HLA in healthy donors. Researchers ran the PCR with 60 Vbeta and 13 Jbeta primers. Only in-frame clones appear in the TCRdb table, and some are missing; sequencing was by immunoSEQ multiplex PCR. Of roughly 190,000 clones listed, 65% to 75% are singletons. The sample consisted of PBMCs. All receptors come from a man aged 30-40 years in good health and CMV-seropositive.

The rearrangement uses TRBV11-2 and TRBJ1-6; TRBD1 agrees at 7 bases. Germline-derived CDR1 and CDR2 are SGHAT and FQNNGV. V shed 0 bases and J 8 bases; nucleotides not matched to a gene: 4. CDR3 size: 15 residues. The CDR3 DNA reads TGTGCCAGCAGCTTAGAAGGGGGCTTCTATTCACCCCTCCACTTT. Translated: CASSLEGGFYSPLHF.

The chain is built from TRBV15 and TRBJ2-1; D is perhaps TRBD2 (5 bases). V lost 0 bases and J 6 bases, leaving 12 bases between the germline ends. Germline V CDR1 and CDR2: LNHNV, YYDKDF (reference sequence). The CDR3 is made up of 15 amino acids. In DNA form, the CDR3 reads TGTGCCACCAGCAGAGATCCTAGCTGGGGCAATGAGCAGTTCTTC. This translates into CATSRDPSWGNEQFF. The full variable domain, with the rest looked up from reference TRBV15 and TRBJ2-1, is DAMVIQNPRYQVTQFGKPVTLSCSQTLNHNVMYWYQQKSSQAPKLLFHYYDKDFNNEADTPDNFQSRRPNTSFCFLDIRSPGLGDTAMYLCATSRDPSWGNEQFFGPGTRLTVL.

This CDR3 reads CSVSGTRGDTQYF. CDR3 DNA: TGCAGCGTTTCCGGGACTAGAGGAGATACGCAGTATTTT. This rearrangement joins TRBV29-1 to TRBJ2-3, with 8 bases identical to TRBD2. The CDR3 consists of 13 residues. The V gene's germline CDR1 is SQVTM and CDR2 ANQGSEA. V was pared by 5 bases and J by 5 bases, with 6 bases of the junction left unmatched.

V gene TRBV5-1 combines with J gene TRBJ2-7, with D possibly matching TRBD1 (6 bases). Germline V gene lookup returns CDR1 SGHRS and CDR2 YFSETQ. Deletions cut 3 bases from V and 7 bases from J, with 11 bases between. The CDR3 has 12 amino acids. The chain's CDR3 is CASSSVTGEQYF. In nucleotides, the CDR3 is TGCGCCAGCAGCTCGGTAACAGGGGAGCAGTACTTC.

This chain connects TRBV5-4 to TRBJ1-1, with 8 bases matching TRBD1. Trimming removed 1 base from V and 5 bases from J; junction bases left unmatched: 7. The CDR3 has 15 residues. Germline lookup yields CDR1 SGHNT and CDR2 YYREEE (reference sequence). For the CDR3, the DNA is TGTGCCAGCAGCTTGACAGGGGGAAGTAGGACTGAAGCTTTCTTT. This encodes CASSLTGGSRTEAFF.

This clone has more than one count but fewer than ten. This chain joins TRBV13 and TRBJ2-3, with 8 bases matching TRBD1. Germline CDR1 reads PRHDT; CDR2 reads FYEKMQ (reference sequence). The CDR3 is 15 amino acids. The V and J ends lost 5 bases and 8 bases, in that order; junction bases with no gene match: 12. In DNA form, the CDR3 reads TGTGCCAGCAGCCTTTCGGGGACAGGCCCCAGTACGCAGTATTTT. The encoded protein is CASSLSGTGPSTQYF.

The chain combines TRBV5-1 with TRBJ2-1; the D gene is possibly TRBD2 (7 bases). Per the germline V gene, CDR1 is SGHRS and CDR2 is YFSETQ. This CDR3 spans 16 amino acids. The ends were cut back, 5 bases at V and 8 bases at J, with 23 bases in the middle. In DNA, the CDR3 is TGCGCCAGCAGTTTTCTTAGGGGGGGCGAGTGGGATGAGCAGTTCTTC. Encoded protein: CASSFLRGGEWDEQFF.

Here the CDR3 reads CASSLVVSGSQQYF. As DNA, the CDR3 is TGTGCCAGCAGCTTAGTCGTAAGCGGGAGTCAGCAGTACTTC. This rearrangement joins TRBV7-6 to TRBJ2-7; 8 bases fit TRBD2. The CDR3 has 14 amino acids. Germline V gives CDR1 SGHVS, CDR2 FNYEAQ. The V gene end was trimmed by 1 base and the J gene end by 8 bases; junction bases not matched to a gene: 7. The full variable domain, with the rest looked up from reference TRBV7-6 and TRBJ2-7, is GAGVSQSPRYKVTKRGQDVALRCDPISGHVSLYWYRQALGQGPEFLTYFNYEAQQDKSGLPNDRFSAERPEGSISTLTIQRTEQRDSAMYRCASSLVVSGSQQYFGPGTRLTVT.

The chain has TRBV28 and TRBJ1-2; 8 bases map to TRBD1. Germline CDR1 and CDR2: MDHEN and SYDVKM. The CDR3 consists of 13 residues. With V trimmed by 6 bases and J by 5 bases, 5 bases remained unmatched. The CDR3, as DNA: TGTGCCAGCAGACTTACAGGGGGTTATGGCTACACCTTC. Encoded protein: CASRLTGGYGYTF.

The V gene is TRBV2, the J gene TRBJ1-4; no firm D call. CDR3 size: 13 residues. Deletions cut 5 bases from V and 5 bases from J, with 9 bases between. The V gene's germline CDR1 is SNHLY and CDR2 FYNNEI. CDR3 DNA sequence: TGTGCCAGCAGTTTTGACGGGAATGAAAAACTGTTTTTT. Its protein product is CASSFDGNEKLFF.

The rearrangement uses TRBV4-2 and TRBJ2-7; 12 bases are shared with TRBD2. Germline CDR1 reads LGHNA; CDR2 reads YNFKEQ. This CDR3 spans 17 amino acids. V was clipped by 2 bases and J by 4 bases; unmatched bases: 9. CDR3 in DNA: TGTGCCAGCAGCCAACGGAGAACCGGGACTAGCGGGTACGAGCAGTACTTC. Protein: CASSQRRTGTSGYEQYF.

This clone has just a few counts. V gene TRBV15 combines with J gene TRBJ1-5, with D perhaps matching TRBD1 (5 bases). Per the germline V gene, CDR1 is LNHNV and CDR2 is YYDKDF (reference sequence). The CDR3 consists of 12 residues. The ends were cut back, 5 bases at V and 5 bases at J, with 7 bases in the middle. The CDR3 loop reads CATSPGYQPQHF. As DNA, the CDR3 is TGTGCCACCAGCCCAGGGTATCAGCCCCAGCATTTT.

The V gene is TRBV6-5, the J gene TRBJ2-1; 8 bases map to TRBD2. The length of the CDR3 is 15 residues. Looked up from germline, CDR1 is MNHEY and CDR2 is SVGAGI. The ends lost 0 bases at V and 6 bases at J; junction bases unmatched: 4. CDR3: CASSYSAGAINEQFF. For the CDR3, the DNA is TGTGCCAGCAGTTACTCAGCGGGAGCGATCAATGAGCAGTTCTTC.

The chain links TRBV11-1 to TRBJ2-3, with 10 bases matching TRBD2. V lost 3 bases, J lost 2 bases, and 11 bases stayed unmatched. The length of the CDR3 is 18 residues. Germline CDR1 and CDR2: SGHAT and FQDESV (reference sequence). The CDR3 loop reads CASSLTSGQEWDTDTQYF. The CDR3 DNA reads as TGTGCCAGCAGCTTGACTAGCGGGCAAGAGTGGGACACAGATACGCAGTATTTT.

This chain connects TRBV27 to TRBJ1-1, with 8 bases that match TRBD1. CDR3 length: 15 residues. CDR1 and CDR2 (germline): MNHEY, SMNVEV (reference sequence). The trim removed 5 bases at V and 6 bases at J, leaving 11 bases unmatched. The CDR3 loop is CASSPTTGVRAEAFF. The CDR3 DNA is TGTGCCAGCAGTCCCACGACAGGGGTAAGGGCTGAAGCTTTCTTT.

V and J are TRBV7-9 and TRBJ1-4; 9 nucleotides align to TRBD1. The junction had 3 bases not matched to a gene; V was cut back by 0 bases and J by 1 base. CDR3 size: 17 residues. The V gene's germline CDR1 is SEHNR and CDR2 FQNEAQ (reference sequence). CDR3 sequence (DNA): TGTGCCAGCAGCTTAGCGAGGGGACAGGGAACTAATGAAAAACTGTTTTTT. This translates into CASSLARGQGTNEKLFF.

CDR3 loop: CASTLTGDGELFF. For the CDR3, the DNA is TGTGCCAGCACCCTGACAGGGGACGGGGAGCTGTTTTTT. The V call is TRBV5-6, the J call TRBJ2-2; 8 bases fit TRBD1. The germline V gene has CDR1 SGHDT and CDR2 YYEEEE. V shed 6 bases and J 7 bases; nucleotides not matched to a gene: 5. This CDR3 is built from 13 residues.

The chain combines TRBV9 with TRBJ1-4; 12 bases align to TRBD1. Losses at the gene ends were 2 bases for V and 8 bases for J; bases not matched to a gene: 10. This CDR3 comprises 17 residues. Germline loops: CDR1 SGDLS, CDR2 YYNGEE. The CDR3 reads CASSVGTGGWLGEKLFF. The CDR3 DNA sequence: TGTGCCAGCAGCGTCGGGACAGGGGGCTGGTTGGGGGAAAAACTGTTTTTT.

CDR3 protein: CASRPAGLAGYNEQFF. The CDR3 bases are TGTGCCAGCAGACCCGCCGGGCTAGCGGGCTACAATGAGCAGTTCTTC. This rearrangement joins TRBV28 to TRBJ2-1; 8 positions agree with TRBD2. This CDR3 spans 16 amino acids. CDR1 and CDR2 (germline): MDHEN, SYDVKM. With V trimmed by 6 bases and J by 3 bases, 10 bases remained unmatched.

CDR3 in amino acids: CASSAPRGEGRTEAFF. In nucleotides, the CDR3 is TGTGCCAGCAGCGCCCCCCGCGGGGAGGGGAGAACTGAAGCTTTCTTT. J is TRBJ1-1 and V is TRBV9; D perhaps matches TRBD1 (5 bases). The germline V gene has CDR1 SGDLS and CDR2 YYNGEE. This CDR3 is 16 amino acids long. V was shortened by 3 bases and J by 5 bases, with 20 bases between the two germline ends. Complete variable domain (other parts from reference TRBV9 and TRBJ1-1): DSGVTQTPKHLITATGQRVTLRCSPRSGDLSVYWYQQSLDQGLQFLIQYYNGEERAKGNILERFSAQQFPDLHSELNLSSLELGDSALYFCASSAPRGEGRTEAFFGQGTRLTVV.

This clone was counted between two and nine times. The rearrangement uses TRBV30 and TRBJ2-7, with 7 bases that match TRBD1. The CDR3 extends over 13 amino acids. After removal of 6 bases from V and 5 bases from J, the junction contained 10 bases not matched to a gene. Germline CDR1 and CDR2: GTSNPN and SVGIG (reference sequence). CDR3 DNA sequence: TGTGCCTGTACACAGGGGACCCGACACGAGCAGTACTTC. Encoded protein: CACTQGTRHEQYF.

A remark on this clone: This CDR3 is also generated by other DNA sequences in the sample. The gene calls are TRBV27 and TRBJ1-2; D is unclear. The CDR3 extends over 13 amino acids. Germline lookup yields CDR1 MNHEY and CDR2 SMNVEV (reference sequence). V dropped 2 bases and J dropped 2 bases, with 6 bases sitting between them. CDR3 coding DNA: TGTGCCAGCAGTTTAACTCCCAACTATGGCTACACCTTC. This encodes CASSLTPNYGYTF.

This clone was seen only once. The V call is TRBV4-2, the J call TRBJ1-1; D is unclear. The V gene's germline CDR1 is LGHNA and CDR2 YNFKEQ. CDR3 length: 14 amino acids. The ends were cut back, 0 bases at V and 5 bases at J, with 10 bases in the middle. In DNA form, the CDR3 reads TGTGCCAGCAGCCAAGAATCAGGTGGTACTGAAGCTTTCTTT. This codes for CASSQESGGTEAFF.

This clone was counted a single time. V usage is TRBV7-9 and J usage is TRBJ2-6, with a possible D match to TRBD2 (6 bases). V shed 1 base and J shed 4 bases, with 11 bases lying between them. The germline V gene encodes CDR1 SEHNR and CDR2 FQNEAQ (reference sequence). The CDR3 extends over 16 amino acids. The CDR3 coding sequence is TGTGCCAGCAGCTTAGGGGGGGTCTCCGGGGCCAACGTCCTGACTTTC. Translating it yields CASSLGGVSGANVLTF.

J is TRBJ2-5 and V is TRBV20-1, with unresolved D. Germline V gene sequence: CDR1 DFQATT, CDR2 SNEGSKA (reference sequence). This CDR3 has 10 amino acids. V lost 8 bases and J 4 bases, leaving 8 bases between the germline ends. CDR3 DNA: TGCAGTTCCGTCCTAGAGACCCAGTACTTC. The encoded protein is CSSVLETQYF.

This clone was counted a few times. The chain links TRBV19 to TRBJ1-1, with D possibly TRBD1 on 6 matching bases. This CDR3 has 15 residues. Germline CDR1 LNHDA, CDR2 SQIVND (reference sequence). V dropped 5 bases and J dropped 2 bases, with 15 bases sitting between them. CDR3 sequence: CASSGPGQLNTEAFF. The CDR3 coding sequence is TGTGCCAGTAGTGGACCGGGACAACTAAACACTGAAGCTTTCTTT.

The V gene is TRBV7-2, the J gene TRBJ2-4; 7 bases line up with TRBD2. Germline V CDR1 and CDR2: SGHTA, FQGNSA. Trimming cost V 5 bases and J 6 bases; bases outside gene matches: 16. The CDR3 has 17 amino acids. Written as DNA, the CDR3 is TGTGCCAGCAGCCCCGCCCACATAGCGGGTGCGGGAAACATTCAGTACTTC. Amino acid sequence: CASSPAHIAGAGNIQYF.